Listed here is a single T cell receptor (beta chain). The antigen remains undetermined. TCRdb reanalysed the RT-PCR reads using MiXCR and keeps one entry per CDR3 protein. Seen here are 800,000 to 1,000,000 distinct CDR3 sequences, 21% observed once, and the top ten hold around 9.6%. This CDR3 is 13 amino acids long. Germline loops: CDR1 LNHDA, CDR2 SQIVND (reference sequence). V shed 7 bases and J shed 2 bases, with 12 bases lying between them. The data were obtained in a study of response to subunit inactivated influenza vaccine. Study findings and constraints: Each seasonal influenza vaccination recruits few new T cells, the authors suggested.

The sample was PBMCs from blood, taken 4 to 6 days after vaccination. This sequence originates from a middle-aged man who received an inactivated influenza vaccine. J is TRBJ2-7 and V is TRBV19; D remains unclear. The DNA for the CDR3 is TGTGCCAGTAAGGTACAAGGGACCTACGAGCAGTACTTC. Its protein product is CASKVQGTYEQYF.